There are a few counts of the clone carrying this T cell receptor beta chain. Its cognate antigen is unknown. Alongside a J-beta primer mix, a sample-barcoded 5' primer served in a second PCR lasting roughly 6 to 11 cycles. All samples gave at least 2.5 million CDR3-containing paired-end reads. TCRdb itself ran the 5' RACE reads through MiXCR, one entry per CDR3 protein. The sample lists about 1.1 million distinct CDR3 sequences, under 40% occurring once. Germline V gene sequence: CDR1 SGHAT, CDR2 FQDESV (reference sequence). Trimming took 5 bases from V and 5 from J, leaving 12 bases between them. The CDR3 runs 13 residues. Every sample gave at least 5.5 micrograms of total RNA when it was extracted. This sample was taken from a study of blood T cells in healthy people across ages. General study results and limits: Aged donors had fewer naive CD4+ cells and lower diversity than long-lived donors.

This TCR was sampled from a man younger than 35 in good health. The chain links TRBV11-1 to TRBJ1-2; D is ambiguous. Material for sequencing was blood. CDR3 DNA sequence: TGTGCCAGCAGCACGGGTTTGACGTATGGCTACACCTTC. Translated: CASSTGLTYGYTF.